This note documents a single T cell receptor (beta chain) sequence. At least ten counts were recorded for this clonotype. Its antigen target is currently unknown. The sample holds no much larger clone one base away, and base qualities are not on file. The data were obtained in a study of neurological immune-mediated disorders (dated by TCRdb to about 2019). Looking at the study overall: Of the 35 or so multiple sclerosis patients, some 30 had relapsing-remitting MS and 3 had secondary progressive MS. Peripheral blood TCR-beta repertoires from HTLV-I-associated myelopathy (HAM/TSP) patients, multiple sclerosis patients and healthy controls were compared by UMI-based sequencing. The approximately 100 TCR-beta libraries included longitudinal samples, technical triplicates and paired sorted CD4+ and CD8+ T-cell subsets alongside PBMC samples. Of the roughly 71 subjects in the cohort, about 14 were HAM/TSP patients, roughly 35 were multiple sclerosis patients, and some 20 were healthy controls.

General conclusions and limits of the study: TCR clonal expansion was highest in HAM/TSP patients and lowest in MS patients, with MS patients falling below even healthy controls. Expanded clones from different subjects shared no identical CDR3 amino acid sequences, which suggests that TCR-beta repertoires were private in all groups. The MS cluster showed no association with clinical or MRI features, and the authors stated that larger cohorts are needed. Phylogenetic analysis grouped repertoires from 18 of 34 MS patients into a cluster of related CDR3 sequences, suggesting a possible repertoire-level signature.

Unsorted PBMC libraries were generated from 2 million PBMCs stored in RNAlater at -80 °C until RNA extraction. Multiple sclerosis patients were enrolled in a US clinical protocol evaluating disease progression by magnetic resonance imaging. Peripheral blood underwent Ficoll-Hypaque density gradient centrifugation to isolate PBMCs, which were then cryopreserved in liquid nitrogen. cDNA was synthesized by template-switch 5'RACE using a primer carrying a 10-nucleotide random unique molecular identifier by which each TCR transcript was tagged. Each sequencing run produced over 160 million TCR-beta sequences covering 15-18 subjects. Total RNA was extracted with the RNeasy kit. Using the KAPA Real-time Library Amplification kit, TCR-beta VDJ regions were amplified with primers for the TCR constant region and the 5'RACE anchor. Sample indexes and Illumina adaptors were added in a first PCR, and a second PCR then increased library yield. The roughly 650 bp TCR product was size-selected on a 2% E-gel SizeSelection system after Ampure bead purification. Before pooling, library quality was assessed on a Bioanalyzer, concentration was determined with Qubit, and library quantification was performed with the Kapa Library Quantification kit. Paired-end 2 x 150 bp sequencing of the libraries was performed on an Illumina HiSeq 2500. To increase sequence diversity, roughly 24-32% phiX was spiked into each library pool. The paper's processing steps were these. Quality-filtered reads were processed with the UMI-based MiGEC pipeline, and over 75% of raw TCR sequences were removed by the MiGEC pipeline during error correction. IMGT germline references were used for alignment of VDJ genes, and clonotypes were defined by a unique CDR3 amino acid sequence together with V-J genes. Clonal expansion, Shannon diversity and CDR3 relatedness were evaluated with VDJtools (CalcPairwiseDistances, ClusterSamples), while phylogenetic trees were built in CLCbio workbench. Clones with at least 8 unique UMIs were defined as expanded, with this threshold being based on coefficient-of-variation modelling across technical triplicates. The public reads were reanalyzed by TCRdb: fastp trimming at Q25, MiXCR alignment, in-frame beta chains only. One record per CDR3 amino acid sequence lists the most common genes and DNA. The V and J calls reflect TCRdb's pipeline rather than the authors' work. For this sample there are approximately 82,000 distinct CDR3 sequences; just over 2.5% appear just once. 0.95% to 1.3% of the sample comes from the top ten.

Sequencing used PBMCs. The clonotype originates from a woman aged 25-40 years with multiple sclerosis.

The CDR3: CASSYGRTSGYNEQFF. The bases read TGTGCCAGCAGTTACGGTCGGACTAGCGGGTACAATGAGCAGTTCTTC. The sequence links TRBV6-5 to TRBJ2-1, with 11 central nucleotides matching TRBD2. Reading the germline V gene gives CDR1 MNHEY and CDR2 SVGAGI. For this chain, trimming is 2 bases at the V end and 4 bases at the J end, and the number of junction bases without a gene match is 4. The CDR3 spans 16 residues, from the cysteine through the phenylalanine. The only DNA kept is the CDR3, 48 bases in frame from the first base.